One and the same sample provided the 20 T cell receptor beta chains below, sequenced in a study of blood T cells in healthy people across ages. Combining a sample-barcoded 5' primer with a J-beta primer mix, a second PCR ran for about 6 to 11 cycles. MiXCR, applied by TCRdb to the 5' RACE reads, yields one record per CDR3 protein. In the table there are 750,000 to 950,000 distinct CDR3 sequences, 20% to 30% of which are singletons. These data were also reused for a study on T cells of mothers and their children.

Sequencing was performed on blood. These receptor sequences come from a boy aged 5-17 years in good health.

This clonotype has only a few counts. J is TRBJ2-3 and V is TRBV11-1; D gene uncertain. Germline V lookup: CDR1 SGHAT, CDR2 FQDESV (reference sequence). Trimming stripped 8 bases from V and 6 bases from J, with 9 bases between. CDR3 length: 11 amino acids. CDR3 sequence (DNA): TGTGCCAGCTCCAATGTGGATACGCAGTATTTT. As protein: CASSNVDTQYF. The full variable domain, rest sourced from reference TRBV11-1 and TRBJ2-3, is EAEVAQSPRYKITEKSQAVAFWCDPISGHATLYWYRQILGQGPELLVQFQDESVVDDSQLPKDRFSAERLKGVDSTLKIQPAELGDSAMYLCASSNVDTQYFGPGTRLTVL.

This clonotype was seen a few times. CDR3 sequence reads: CATSRVLAFNTDTQYF. The CDR3 DNA sequence: TGTGCCACCAGCAGAGTATTAGCGTTTAACACAGATACGCAGTATTTT. The chain joins TRBV15 to TRBJ2-3; tentative D call: TRBD2 (5 bases). The germline V and J ends were trimmed by 1 base and 2 bases, with 13 bases remaining between them. The CDR3 has 16 residues. Germline CDR1 and CDR2: LNHNV and YYDKDF (reference sequence).

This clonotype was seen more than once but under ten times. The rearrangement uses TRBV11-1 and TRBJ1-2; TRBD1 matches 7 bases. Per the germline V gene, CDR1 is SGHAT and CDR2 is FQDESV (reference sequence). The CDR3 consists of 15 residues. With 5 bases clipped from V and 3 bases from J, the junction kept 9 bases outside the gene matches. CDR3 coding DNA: TGTGCCAGCAGCCGTGGACAGGCGGGGGACTATGGCTACACCTTC. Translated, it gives CASSRGQAGDYGYTF.

The CDR3 DNA reads TGTGCCAGCAGTAAGCAGGGGGCGCGGGGGACCCAGTACTTC. As protein: CASSKQGARGTQYF. V usage is TRBV28 and J usage is TRBJ2-5; 8 bases match TRBD1. This CDR3 is 14 amino acids long. V gave up 5 bases and J gave up 7 bases; unmatched junction bases: 9. Per germline, CDR1 MDHEN and CDR2 SYDVKM.

CDR3 in DNA: TGTGCCAGTCCGACCGTGAGGGGGTATGGCTACACCTTC. It encodes CASPTVRGYGYTF. This chain connects TRBV6-1 to TRBJ1-2; weak D call: TRBD1 (6 bases). V was pared by 9 bases and J by 5 bases, with 16 bases between. The CDR3 has 13 residues. The germline CDR1 and CDR2 sequences are MNHNS and SASEGT.

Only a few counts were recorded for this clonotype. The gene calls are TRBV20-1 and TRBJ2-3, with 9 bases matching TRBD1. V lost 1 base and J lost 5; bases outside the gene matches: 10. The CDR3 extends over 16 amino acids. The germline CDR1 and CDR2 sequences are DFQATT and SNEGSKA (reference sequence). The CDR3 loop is CSARVPGQGTEDTQYF. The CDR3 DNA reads TGCAGTGCTAGAGTACCGGGACAGGGAACCGAAGATACGCAGTATTTT.

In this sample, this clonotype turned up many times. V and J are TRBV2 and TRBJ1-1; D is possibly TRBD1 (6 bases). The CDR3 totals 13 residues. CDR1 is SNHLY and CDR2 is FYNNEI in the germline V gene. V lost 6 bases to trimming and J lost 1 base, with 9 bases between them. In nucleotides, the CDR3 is TGTGCCAGCAGCGAACAGGGGAACACTGAAGCTTTCTTT. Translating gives CASSEQGNTEAFF.

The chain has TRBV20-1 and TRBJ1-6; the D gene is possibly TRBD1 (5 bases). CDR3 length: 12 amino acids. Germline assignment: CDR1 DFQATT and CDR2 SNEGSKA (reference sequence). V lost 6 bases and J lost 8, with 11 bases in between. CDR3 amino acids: CSAPGSDSPLHF. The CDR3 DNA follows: TGCAGTGCCCCAGGGTCAGATTCACCCCTCCACTTT.

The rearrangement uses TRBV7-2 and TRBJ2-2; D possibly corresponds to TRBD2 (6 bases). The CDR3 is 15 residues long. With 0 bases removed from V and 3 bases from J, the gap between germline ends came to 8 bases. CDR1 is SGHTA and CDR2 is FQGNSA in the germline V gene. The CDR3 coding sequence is TGTGCCAGCAGCTTAGCGGGACTTGACACCGGGGAGCTGTTTTTT. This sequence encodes CASSLAGLDTGELFF.

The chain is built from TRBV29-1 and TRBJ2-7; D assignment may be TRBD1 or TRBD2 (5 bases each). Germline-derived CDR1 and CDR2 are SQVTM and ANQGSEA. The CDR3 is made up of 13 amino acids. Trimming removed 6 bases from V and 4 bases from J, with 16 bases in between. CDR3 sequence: CSVAGRDLYEQYF. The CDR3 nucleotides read TGCAGCGTCGCTGGACGGGACCTATACGAGCAGTACTTC.

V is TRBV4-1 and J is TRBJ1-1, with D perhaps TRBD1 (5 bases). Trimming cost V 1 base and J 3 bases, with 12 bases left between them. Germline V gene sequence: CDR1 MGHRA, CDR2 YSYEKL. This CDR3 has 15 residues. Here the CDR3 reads CASSQVGTSDTEAFF. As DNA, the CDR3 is TGCGCCAGCAGCCAAGTGGGGACGTCCGACACTGAAGCTTTCTTT.

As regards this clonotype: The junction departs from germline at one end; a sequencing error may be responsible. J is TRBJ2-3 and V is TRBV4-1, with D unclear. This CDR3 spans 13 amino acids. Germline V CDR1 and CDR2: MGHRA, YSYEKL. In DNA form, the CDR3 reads TGCGCCAGCAGCCAAGAAGAGTCGGATACGCGGTATTTT. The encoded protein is CASSQEESDTRYF.

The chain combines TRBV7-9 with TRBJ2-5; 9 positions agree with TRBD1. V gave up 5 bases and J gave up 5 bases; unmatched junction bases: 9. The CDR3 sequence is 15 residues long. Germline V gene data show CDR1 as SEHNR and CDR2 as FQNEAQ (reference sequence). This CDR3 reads CASSPRDRVDETQYF. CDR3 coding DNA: TGTGCCAGCAGCCCTAGGGACAGGGTAGATGAGACCCAGTACTTC.

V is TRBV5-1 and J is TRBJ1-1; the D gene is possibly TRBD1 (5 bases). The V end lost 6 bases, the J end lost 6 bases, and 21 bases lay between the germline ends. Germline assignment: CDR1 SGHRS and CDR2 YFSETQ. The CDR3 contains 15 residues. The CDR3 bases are TGCGCCAGCACCCCGGGAGGGGAGATGGGTTCTGAAGCTTTCTTT. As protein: CASTPGGEMGSEAFF.

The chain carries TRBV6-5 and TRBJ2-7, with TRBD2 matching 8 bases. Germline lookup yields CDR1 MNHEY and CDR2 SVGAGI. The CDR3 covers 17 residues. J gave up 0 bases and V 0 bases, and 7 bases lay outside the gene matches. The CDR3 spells CASSYSYHGRGSYEQYF. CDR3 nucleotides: TGTGCCAGCAGTTACTCGTACCACGGGAGGGGCTCCTACGAGCAGTACTTC.

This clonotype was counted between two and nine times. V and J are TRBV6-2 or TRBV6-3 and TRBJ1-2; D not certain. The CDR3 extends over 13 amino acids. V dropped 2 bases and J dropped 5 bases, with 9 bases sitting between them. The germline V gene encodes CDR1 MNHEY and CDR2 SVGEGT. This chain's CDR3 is CASSYDHRYGYTF. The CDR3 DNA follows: TGTGCCAGCAGTTACGATCACCGATATGGCTACACCTTC.

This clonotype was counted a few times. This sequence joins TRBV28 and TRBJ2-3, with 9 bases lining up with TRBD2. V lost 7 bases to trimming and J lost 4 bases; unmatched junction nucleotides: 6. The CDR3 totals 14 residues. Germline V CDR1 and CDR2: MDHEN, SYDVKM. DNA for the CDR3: TGTGCCAGCACTCGCGGGGGGGCCCCAGATACGCAGTATTTT. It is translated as CASTRGGAPDTQYF.

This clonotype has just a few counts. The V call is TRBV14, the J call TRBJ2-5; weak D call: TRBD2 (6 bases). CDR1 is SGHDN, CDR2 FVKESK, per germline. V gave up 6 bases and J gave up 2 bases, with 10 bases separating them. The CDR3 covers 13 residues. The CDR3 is CASRSRGQETQYF. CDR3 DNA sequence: TGTGCCAGCAGGAGCCGGGGGCAAGAGACCCAGTACTTC. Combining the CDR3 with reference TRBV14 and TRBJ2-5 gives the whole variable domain EAGVTQFPSHSVIEKGQTVTLRCDPISGHDNLYWYRRVMGKEIKFLLHFVKESKQDESGMPNNRFLAERTGGTYSTLKVQPAELEDSGVYFCASRSRGQETQYFGPGTRLLVL.

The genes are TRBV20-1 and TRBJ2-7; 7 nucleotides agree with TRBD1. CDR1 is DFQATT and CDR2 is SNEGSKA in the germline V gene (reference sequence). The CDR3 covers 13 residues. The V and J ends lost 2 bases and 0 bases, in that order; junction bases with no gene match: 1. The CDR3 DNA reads TGCAGTGCTAGAAGGGGGCCCTCCTACGAGCAGTACTTC. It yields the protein CSARRGPSYEQYF.

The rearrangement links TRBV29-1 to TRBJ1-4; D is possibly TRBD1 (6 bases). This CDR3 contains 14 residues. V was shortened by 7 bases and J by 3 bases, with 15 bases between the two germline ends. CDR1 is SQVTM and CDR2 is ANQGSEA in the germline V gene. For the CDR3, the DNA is TGCAGCGCTGTCATTGGACAGTCTAATGAAAAACTGTTTTTT. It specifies CSAVIGQSNEKLFF.